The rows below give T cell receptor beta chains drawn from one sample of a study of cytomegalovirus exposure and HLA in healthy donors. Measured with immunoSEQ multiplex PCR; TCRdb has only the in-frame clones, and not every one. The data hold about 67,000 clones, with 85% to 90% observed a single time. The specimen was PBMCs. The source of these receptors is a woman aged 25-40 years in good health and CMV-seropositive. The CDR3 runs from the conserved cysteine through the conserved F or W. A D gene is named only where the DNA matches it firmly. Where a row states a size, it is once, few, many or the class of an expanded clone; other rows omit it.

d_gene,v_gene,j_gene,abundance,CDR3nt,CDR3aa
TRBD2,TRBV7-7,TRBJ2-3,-,TGTGCCAGCAGCTTTGGACTAGCAGATACGCAGTATTTT,CASSFGLADTQYF
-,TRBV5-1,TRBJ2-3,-,TGCGCCAGCAGCTTGGCCCTAGCAGAGAGCACAGATACGCAGTATTTT,CASSLALAESTDTQYF
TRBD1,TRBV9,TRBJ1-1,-,TGTGCCAGCAGCCAGGGGGCGATGGAGAACACTGAAGCTTTCTTT,CASSQGAMENTEAFF
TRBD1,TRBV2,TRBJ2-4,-,TGTGCCAGCAAGCAGACCGGGACAGTAAACATTCAGTACTTC,CASKQTGTVNIQYF
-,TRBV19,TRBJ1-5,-,TGTGCCAGTAGTATTGAAGCAGGGGCGAGGCCCCAGCATTTT,CASSIEAGARPQHF
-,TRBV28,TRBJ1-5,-,TGTGCCAGCACTTTGAACACAGGGTATGATCAGCCCCAGCATTTT,CASTLNTGYDQPQHF
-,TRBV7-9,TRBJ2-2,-,TGTGCCAGCGCGGGGCAGGGGGCGAACACCGGGGAGCTGTTTTTT,CASAGQGANTGELFF
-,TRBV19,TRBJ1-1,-,TGTGCCAGTAGTCGGGACTTTTCGAACACTGAAGCTTTCTTT,CASSRDFSNTEAFF
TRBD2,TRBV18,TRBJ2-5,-,TGTGCCAGCTCACCAACTAGCGGGATGAGGGAGACCCAGTACTTC,CASSPTSGMRETQYF
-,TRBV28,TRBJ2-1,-,TGTGCCAGCAGTTTATCCGCTACCGGGAGCTCTGAGCAGTTCTTC,CASSLSATGSSEQFF
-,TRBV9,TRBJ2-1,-,TGTGCCAGCAGCCGTAGCGGAGGGTTTAGCTACAATGAGCAGTTCTTC,CASSRSGGFSYNEQFF
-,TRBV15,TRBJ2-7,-,TGTGCCACCAGCAGAGATGTAAGAGCCCCCAAGTACTTC,CATSRDVRAPKYF
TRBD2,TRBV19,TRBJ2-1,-,TGTGCCAGTAGTATAGGAGGGAGGGCCGGAAATGAGCAGTTCTTC,CASSIGGRAGNEQFF
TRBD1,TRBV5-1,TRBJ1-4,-,TGCGCCAGCAGCCTCCGTCCGGGACAGAAAAATGAAAAACTGTTTTTT,CASSLRPGQKNEKLFF
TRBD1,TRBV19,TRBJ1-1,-,TGTGCCAGTAGTATCCGTCGGGGTCAGGGGGCCGCCATGAACACTGAAGCTTTCTTT,CASSIRRGQGAAMNTEAFF
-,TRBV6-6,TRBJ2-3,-,TGTGCCAGCAGTCACAGCGGAAGGAGCACAGATACGCAGTATTTT,CASSHSGRSTDTQYF
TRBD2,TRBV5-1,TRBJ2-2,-,TGCGCCAGCAGCCGGGGACTAGCGGGAGCCGGGGAGCTGTTTTTT,CASSRGLAGAGELFF
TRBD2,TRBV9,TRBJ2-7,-,TGTGCCAGCAGCGCCGAGGGGACTAGCTTGAACGAGCAGTACTTC,CASSAEGTSLNEQYF
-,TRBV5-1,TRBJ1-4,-,TGCGCCAGCAGCCACTACGGCCGTGCAACTAATGAAAAACTGTTTTTT,CASSHYGRATNEKLFF
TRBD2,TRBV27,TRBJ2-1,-,TGTGCCAGCAGTTTATTTGGCGGGAGGGCCTCTGAGCAGTTCTTC,CASSLFGGRASEQFF
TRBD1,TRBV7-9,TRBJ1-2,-,TGTGCCAGCCAGACAGGGGTGGATGGCTACACCTTC,CASQTGVDGYTF
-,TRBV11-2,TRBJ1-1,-,TGTGCCAGCAGCTTCGGGGTCCCACGGGCTTTCTTT,CASSFGVPRAFF
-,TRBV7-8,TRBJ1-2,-,TGTGCCAGCAGCTTAGATGAGGGTGCCGCCTATGGCTACACCTTC,CASSLDEGAAYGYTF
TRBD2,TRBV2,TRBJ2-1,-,TGTGCCAGCACAGGAGAAGCGGGAGGGCGGCCGAATGAGCAGTTCTTC,CASTGEAGGRPNEQFF
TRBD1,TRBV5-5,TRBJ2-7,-,TGTGCCAGCAGCACGGGACAGGGTGACGAGCAGTACTTC,CASSTGQGDEQYF
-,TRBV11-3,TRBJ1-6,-,TGTGCCAGCAGCTTCGGAGGGGATTCACCCCTCCACTTT,CASSFGGDSPLHF
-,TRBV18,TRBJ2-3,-,TGTGCCAGCTCACCATCGTGGGGCACTGGTACAGATACGCAGTATTTT,CASSPSWGTGTDTQYF
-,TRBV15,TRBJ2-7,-,TGTGCCACCAGCAGAGGATGGGGAGCCTACGAGCAGTACTTC,CATSRGWGAYEQYF
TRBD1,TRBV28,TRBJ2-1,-,TGTGCCAGCAGTTTCCATTCAGGGGGCAATGAGCAGTTCTTC,CASSFHSGGNEQFF
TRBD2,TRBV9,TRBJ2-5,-,TGTGCCAGCAGCGGATCTAGCGGGAGCGAGACCCAGTACTTC,CASSGSSGSETQYF
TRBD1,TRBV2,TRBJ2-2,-,TGTGCCAGCAGTGCGCTGGGACAGGGGAACACCGGGGAGCTGTTTTTT,CASSALGQGNTGELFF
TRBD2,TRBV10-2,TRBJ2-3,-,TGCGCCAGCAGTGTGACGGGAGGGACAGATACGCAGTATTTT,CASSVTGGTDTQYF
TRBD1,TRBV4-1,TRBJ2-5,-,TGCGCCAGCAGCCCGGGGGTCCAGGACAGGGGGGAGACCCAGTACTTC,CASSPGVQDRGETQYF
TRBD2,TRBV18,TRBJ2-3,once,TGTGCCAGCTCACCAACCCGCGGTAGCGGGAGCTCAGATACGCAGTATTTT,CASSPTRGSGSSDTQYF
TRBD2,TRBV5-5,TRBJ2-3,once,TGTGCCAGCAGCCTCTGGACTAGCGCTACAGATACGCAGTATTTT,CASSLWTSATDTQYF
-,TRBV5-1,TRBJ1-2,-,TGCGCCAGCAGCTGGGACAAGGGAGGCTACACCTTC,CASSWDKGGYTF
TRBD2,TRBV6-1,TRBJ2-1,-,TGTGCCGGCGGACTAGCGGGAGATGAGCAGTTCTTC,CAGGLAGDEQFF
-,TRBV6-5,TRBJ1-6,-,TGTGCCAGCAGTTACGCTACACAGGGTTGGTCACCCCTCCACTTT,CASSYATQGWSPLHF
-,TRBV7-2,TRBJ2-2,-,TGTGCCAGCAGTTCTAGGACAAACACCGGGGAGCTGTTTTTT,CASSSRTNTGELFF
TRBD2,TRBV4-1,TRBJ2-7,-,TGCGCCAGCAGCCGCGGACTAGCGGGAGCTGTCGAGCAGTACTTC,CASSRGLAGAVEQYF
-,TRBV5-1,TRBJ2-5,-,TGCGCCAGCAGCTTGCAGGTTCAAGAGACCCAGTACTTC,CASSLQVQETQYF